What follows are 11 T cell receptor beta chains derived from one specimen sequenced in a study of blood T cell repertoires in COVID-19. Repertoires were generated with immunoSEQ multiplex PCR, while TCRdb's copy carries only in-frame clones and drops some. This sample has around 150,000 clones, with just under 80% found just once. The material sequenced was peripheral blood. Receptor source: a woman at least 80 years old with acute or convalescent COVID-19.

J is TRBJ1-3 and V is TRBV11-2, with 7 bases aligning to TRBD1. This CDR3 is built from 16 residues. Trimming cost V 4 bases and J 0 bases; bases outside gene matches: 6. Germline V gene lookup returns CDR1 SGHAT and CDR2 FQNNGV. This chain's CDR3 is CASSSKDRLSGNTIYF. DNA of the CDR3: TGTGCCAGCAGCTCGAAGGACAGGCTCTCTGGAAACACCATATATTTT.

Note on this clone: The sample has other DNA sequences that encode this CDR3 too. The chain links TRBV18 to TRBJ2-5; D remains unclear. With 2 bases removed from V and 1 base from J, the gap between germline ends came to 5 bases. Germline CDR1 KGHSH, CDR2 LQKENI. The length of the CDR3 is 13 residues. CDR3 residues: CASSPGLQETQYF. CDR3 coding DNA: TGTGCCAGCTCACCAGGGCTCCAAGAGACCCAGTACTTC.

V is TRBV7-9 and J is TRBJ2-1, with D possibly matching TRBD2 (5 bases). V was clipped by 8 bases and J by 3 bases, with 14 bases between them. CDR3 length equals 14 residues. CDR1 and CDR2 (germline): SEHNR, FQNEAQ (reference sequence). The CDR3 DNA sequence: TGTGCCAGCGACCTAGCTTTCCTCTACAATGAGCAGTTCTTC. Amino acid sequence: CASDLAFLYNEQFF.

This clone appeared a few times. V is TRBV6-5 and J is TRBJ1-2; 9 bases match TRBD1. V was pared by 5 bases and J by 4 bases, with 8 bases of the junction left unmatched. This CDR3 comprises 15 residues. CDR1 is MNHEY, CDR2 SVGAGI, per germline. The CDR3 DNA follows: TGTGCCAGCAGTCCTCAGGGACAGGGAAGCTATGGCTACACCTTC. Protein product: CASSPQGQGSYGYTF.

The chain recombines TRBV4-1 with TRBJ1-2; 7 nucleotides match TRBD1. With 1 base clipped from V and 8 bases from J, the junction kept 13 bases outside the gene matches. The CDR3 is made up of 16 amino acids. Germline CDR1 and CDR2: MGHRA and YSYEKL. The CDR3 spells CASSQGLHRGREGYTF. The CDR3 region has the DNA TGCGCCAGCAGCCAAGGGTTACACAGGGGACGGGAGGGCTACACCTTC.

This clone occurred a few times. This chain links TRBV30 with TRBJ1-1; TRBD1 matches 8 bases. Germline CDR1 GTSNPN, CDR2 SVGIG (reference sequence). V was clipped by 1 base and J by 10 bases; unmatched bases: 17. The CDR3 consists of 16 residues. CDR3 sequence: CAWSGTGQGEIRRAFF. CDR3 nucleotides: TGTGCCTGGAGTGGAACCGGACAGGGCGAAATTAGACGAGCTTTCTTT.

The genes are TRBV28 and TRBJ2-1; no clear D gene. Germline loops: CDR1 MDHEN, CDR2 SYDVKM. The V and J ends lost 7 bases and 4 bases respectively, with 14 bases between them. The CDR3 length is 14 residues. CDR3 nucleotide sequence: TGTGCCAGCACTTCGAACTCAAATTACAATGAGCAGTTCTTC. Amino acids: CASTSNSNYNEQFF.

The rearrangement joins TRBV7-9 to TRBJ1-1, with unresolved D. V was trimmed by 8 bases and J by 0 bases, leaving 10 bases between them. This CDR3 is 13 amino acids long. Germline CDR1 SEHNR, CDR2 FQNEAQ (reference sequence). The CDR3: CASGRAMNTEAFF. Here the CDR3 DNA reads TGTGCCAGCGGGCGGGCGATGAACACTGAAGCTTTCTTT.

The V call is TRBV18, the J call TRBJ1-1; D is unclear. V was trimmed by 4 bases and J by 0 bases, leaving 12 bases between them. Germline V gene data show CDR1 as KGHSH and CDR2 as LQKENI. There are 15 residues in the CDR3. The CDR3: CASSLSSDMNTEAFF. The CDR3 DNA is TGTGCCAGCTCACTGTCGTCAGACATGAACACTGAAGCTTTCTTT. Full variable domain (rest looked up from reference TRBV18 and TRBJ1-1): NAGVMQNPRHLVRRRGQEARLRCSPMKGHSHVYWYRQLPEEGLKFMVYLQKENIIDESGMPKERFSAEFPKEGPSILRIQQVVRGDSAAYFCASSLSSDMNTEAFFGQGTRLTVV.

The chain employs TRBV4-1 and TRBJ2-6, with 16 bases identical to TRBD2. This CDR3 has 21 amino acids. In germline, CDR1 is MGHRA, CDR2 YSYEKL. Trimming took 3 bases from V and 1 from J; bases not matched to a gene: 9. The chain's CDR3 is CASSHLPGLAGGPSGANVLTF. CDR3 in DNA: TGCGCCAGCAGCCACCTCCCGGGACTAGCGGGGGGGCCTTCTGGGGCCAACGTCCTGACTTTC.

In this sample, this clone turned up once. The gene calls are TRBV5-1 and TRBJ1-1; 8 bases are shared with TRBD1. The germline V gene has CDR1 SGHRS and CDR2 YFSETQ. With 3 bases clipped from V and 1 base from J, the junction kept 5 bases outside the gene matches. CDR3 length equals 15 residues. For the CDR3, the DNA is TGCGCCAGCAGCTCCTCCGGGACAGGGAACACTGAAGCTTTCTTT. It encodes CASSSSGTGNTEAFF. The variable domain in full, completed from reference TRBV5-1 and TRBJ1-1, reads KAGVTQTPRYLIKTRGQQVTLSCSPISGHRSVSWYQQTPGQGLQFLFEYFSETQRNKGNFPGRFSGRQFSNSRSEMNVSTLELGDSALYLCASSSSGTGNTEAFFGQGTRLTVV.